The rows below give T cell receptor beta chains drawn from one sample of a study of blood T cell repertoires in COVID-19. TCRdb's copy holds only in-frame clones and misses some; the assay was immunoSEQ multiplex PCR. The sample holds some 150,000 clones, around 84% seen once. Sequencing input: peripheral blood. All receptors derive from a man aged 35 to 55 with acute or convalescent COVID-19. Each CDR3 is given with its conserved first and last residue. The D gene is left open where the match is weak. Expanded clones get a size class; other rows say once, few or many, or leave the size out.

TRBD1	TRBV5-5	17	TRBJ1-6	few	TGTGCCAGCAGCTCTCATCCGGGACAGGGGACGGATTCACCCCTCCACTTT	CASSSHPGQGTDSPLHF
NA	TRBV7-6	15	TRBJ2-1	NA	TGTGCCAGCAGCTCCGGCGGGTTCTCCTACAATGAGCAGTTCTTC	CASSSGGFSYNEQFF
TRBD1	TRBV3-1/TRBV3-2	16	TRBJ1-6	few	TGTGCCAGCAGCCAGGACAGGACTGTGGGTAATTCACCCCTCCACTTT	CASSQDRTVGNSPLHF
NA	TRBV7-2	13	TRBJ2-7	once	TGTGCCAGCAGCTTCCCCGGGGGAACCGAGCAGTACTTC	CASSFPGGTEQYF
NA	TRBV7-2	14	TRBJ2-7	NA	TGTGCCAGCAGCTTAGTAAAACAGTCATACGAGCAGTACTTC	CASSLVKQSYEQYF
NA	TRBV9	13	TRBJ1-1	NA	TGTGCCAGCAGCGAACAGGGCGGAGCTGAAGCTTTCTTT	CASSEQGGAEAFF
NA	TRBV10-2	15	TRBJ1-3	NA	TGCGCCAGCAGTGAGTCCGGGAACTCTGGAAACACCATATATTTT	CASSESGNSGNTIYF
NA	TRBV7-2	14	TRBJ1-6	NA	TGTGCCAGCACCTCGGGGAGGGGCAATTCACCCCTCCACTTT	CASTSGRGNSPLHF
TRBD1	TRBV4-3	14	TRBJ2-7	NA	TGCGCCAGCAGCCCCGGACAGGGACGGTACGAGCAGTACTTC	CASSPGQGRYEQYF
NA	TRBV5-1	16	TRBJ2-2	few	TGCGCCAGCAGCCCGCGAGGGCCCGAGAGCACCGGGGAGCTGTTTTTT	CASSPRGPESTGELFF
TRBD2	TRBV7-3	18	TRBJ2-3	once	TGTGCCAGCAGCCCGGGAGGTTCTCGGGGCCTTAGAGCAGATACGCAGTATTTT	CASSPGGSRGLRADTQYF
NA	TRBV19	15	TRBJ2-7	NA	TGTGCCAGTAGTATTTTTGCAGGGGAGACCTACGAGCAGTACTTC	CASSIFAGETYEQYF
NA	TRBV29-1	13	TRBJ1-2	NA	TGCAGCGTTGAATTTTCAGGTAGTTATGGCTACACCTTC	CSVEFSGSYGYTF
NA	TRBV28	14	TRBJ2-1	NA	TGTGCCAGCAGTTTAACTAGCAAGGGCAATGAGCAGTTCTTC	CASSLTSKGNEQFF
TRBD1	TRBV9	17	TRBJ2-5	once	TGTGCCAGCAGCGTAGGCGCGACAGGGGGCATCCAAGAGACCCAGTACTTC	CASSVGATGGIQETQYF
TRBD2	TRBV5-1	17	TRBJ2-3	few	TGCGCCAGCAGCTTGTCGCTAGCGGGGGGGTCAACAGATACGCAGTATTTT	CASSLSLAGGSTDTQYF
TRBD1	TRBV27	14	TRBJ1-6	few	TGTGCCAGCAGTTTAACAGGGGTGGGTTCACCCCTCCACTTT	CASSLTGVGSPLHF
NA	TRBV9	15	TRBJ1-6	NA	TGTGCCAGCAGTTTAACGGGACTGGGGAATTCACCCCTCCACTTT	CASSLTGLGNSPLHF
NA	TRBV5-1	16	TRBJ2-2	NA	TGCGCCAGCAGCTTGGTGGCAGGGGATAACACCGGGGAGCTGTTTTTT	CASSLVAGDNTGELFF
NA	TRBV27	13	TRBJ2-7	NA	TGTGCCAGCAGTTTAAGGTCTTGGGAGGAGCAGTACTTC	CASSLRSWEEQYF
NA	TRBV10-1	12	TRBJ2-3	NA	TGCGCCAGCAGTGAGTCCAGAGATACGCAGTATTTT	CASSESRDTQYF
NA	TRBV15	13	TRBJ1-2	once	TGTGCCACCAGCAGAGATCGACAGGATGGCTACACCTTC	CATSRDRQDGYTF
NA	TRBV6-5	12	TRBJ1-2	NA	TGTGCCAGCAGTTACTACGATGGCGGCTACACCTTC	CASSYYDGGYTF
NA	TRBV6-5	11	TRBJ1-2	NA	TGTGCCAGCAGTTTGTCAGGCCTATACACCTTC	CASSLSGLYTF
NA	TRBV29-1	15	TRBJ2-7	NA	TGCAGCGTTGAAGATCCTAGGGGGAGCTCCTACGAGCAGTACTTC	CSVEDPRGSSYEQYF
TRBD1	TRBV7-9	15	TRBJ2-1	NA	TGTGCCAGCAGCCCTGGACAGGGGTCCTACAATGAGCAGTTCTTC	CASSPGQGSYNEQFF
NA	TRBV13	16	TRBJ1-2	NA	TGTGCCAGCAGCTTAGGGGGGCAGGTAATGAGTATTGGCTACACCTTC	CASSLGGQVMSIGYTF
NA	TRBV12-3/TRBV12-4	12	TRBJ2-3	NA	TGTGCCAGCAGTTTATACACAGATACGCAGTATTTT	CASSLYTDTQYF
TRBD2	TRBV7-2	14	TRBJ2-3	NA	TGTGCCAGCAGATCGGGGGGGGTAACGAATACGCAGTATTTT	CASRSGGVTNTQYF
NA	TRBV6-2/TRBV6-3	14	TRBJ2-3	NA	TGTGCCAGCAGTCCCGGCAGGGAGGTGAATACGCAGTATTTT	CASSPGREVNTQYF
NA	TRBV18	14	TRBJ2-1	NA	TGTGCCAGCTCACCCCGGGACAAAGACAATGAGCAGTTCTTC	CASSPRDKDNEQFF
NA	TRBV5-6	16	TRBJ1-2	NA	TGTGCCAGCAGCTATAGGGGGTTAAGGTCCTCTATGGGCTACACCTTC	CASSYRGLRSSMGYTF
NA	TRBV13	13	TRBJ1-1	NA	TGTGCCAGCAGCTTATTTGGGCGAGCTGAAGCTTTCTTT	CASSLFGRAEAFF
NA	TRBV30	13	TRBJ1-2	NA	TGTGCCTGGAGTGTACAAGCAGGGCATGGCTACACCTTC	CAWSVQAGHGYTF
TRBD2	TRBV7-8	16	TRBJ2-1	NA	TGTGCCAGCAGCTTAGCCCGGGACTACTACTACAATGAGCAGTTCTTC	CASSLARDYYYNEQFF
NA	TRBV3-1/TRBV3-2	16	TRBJ2-2	NA	TGTGCCAGCAGCCAAGCGGGGATTCTGGACACCGGGGAGCTGTTTTTT	CASSQAGILDTGELFF
TRBD1	TRBV28	15	TRBJ1-3	NA	TGTGCCAGCAGGTCCCTGGGACAGGGAGGAAACACCATATATTTT	CASRSLGQGGNTIYF
NA	TRBV2	15	TRBJ2-3	NA	TGTGCCAGCAGTGAAGCGGGGGCAGGCACAGATACGCAGTATTTT	CASSEAGAGTDTQYF
TRBD2	TRBV6-4	16	TRBJ2-1	NA	TGTGCCAGCAGTGTTTCTTCTAGCGGGGGGGCGCATGAGCAGTTCTTC	CASSVSSSGGAHEQFF
NA	TRBV28	16	TRBJ1-5	few	TGTGCCAGCAGCCCCGGGGTATCTTCGGGCAATCAGCCCCAGCATTTT	CASSPGVSSGNQPQHF
TRBD1	TRBV30	13	TRBJ1-2	NA	TGTGCCTGGAAACAGGGGCCGGGCTATGGCTACACCTTC	CAWKQGPGYGYTF
NA	TRBV3-1/TRBV3-2	15	TRBJ1-1	NA	TGTGCCAGCAGCGTCCCATCAGGGAAGGGCGCTGAAGCTTTCTTT	CASSVPSGKGAEAFF
TRBD2	TRBV5-1	15	TRBJ2-3	NA	TGCGCCAGCAGCTTGGTAGCGGGGGGGGCAGATACGCAGTATTTT	CASSLVAGGADTQYF
TRBD1	TRBV2	15	TRBJ1-2	NA	TGTGCCAGCAGTGAAACGAGACAGGGGGCCTCCGGCTACACCTTC	CASSETRQGASGYTF
NA	TRBV25-1	15	TRBJ1-5	NA	TGTGCCAGCAGTGAAGGAGGGACTAAAAATCAGCCCCAGCATTTT	CASSEGGTKNQPQHF
TRBD1	TRBV9	13	TRBJ1-2	few	TGTGCCAGCAGCGTTAGGGACAGGGGTGGCTACACCTTC	CASSVRDRGGYTF
NA	TRBV11-1	14	TRBJ2-5	NA	TGTGCCAGCAGCTTGTCCAGGGTGGGAGAGACCCAGTACTTC	CASSLSRVGETQYF
TRBD1	TRBV13	15	TRBJ2-1	NA	TGTGCCAGCAGCTTAAGACAGGGGCTCTACAATGAGCAGTTCTTC	CASSLRQGLYNEQFF
TRBD1	TRBV28	16	TRBJ1-1	NA	TGTGCCAGCAGTTTCCACCCGGGACAGACGGGCTTTGAAGCTTTCTTT	CASSFHPGQTGFEAFF